This T cell receptor beta chain comes out of a study of response to subunit inactivated influenza vaccine (dated 2018 in TCRdb). General notes on the study: The study used deep quantitative T cell receptor repertoire profiling to track responses to a trivalent subunit inactivated influenza vaccine.

In light of the paper, this sample's time point label describes: approximately 45 days after influenza vaccine administration. Library preparation used RT-PCR. The instrument given in TCRdb is Illumina HiSeq 2500. Clones were called with MiXCR by TCRdb after fastp trimmed the public reads at Q25, and only in-frame beta chains were retained. Every CDR3 protein is listed once, alongside the most common genes and DNA of its rows. Across this sample there are around 160,000 distinct CDR3 sequences, with 11% seen only once. Around 12% of the sample lies in the top ten. Results and caveats for the whole study, not just this receptor: It was suggested by the authors that each seasonal influenza vaccination may recruit only a limited number of new T cells.

The junction shows trimming of 6 bases on V and 7 bases on J, and the gene matches do not reach 7 bases of it. The cysteine opens and the phenylalanine closes a CDR3 of 14 amino acids. Only CDR3 DNA is held: 42 bases, read in frame from base 1. This clonotype showed up just a few times. The specificity of this receptor is unknown. Base qualities are not at hand, and no much larger clone is one base apart. This TCR was sampled from a man aged 50 to 60 who received an inactivated influenza vaccine. Donor details come from another sample of the same person, matched by shared clones. The V and J genes are TRBV23-1 and TRBJ1-5, with 9 bases matching TRBD1. TRBV23-1 is given ORF status, its function remaining uncertain. The sequenced sample was non-naive T cells sorted from PBMCs, obtained roughly 45 days after vaccination. The cell subset or site label here, explained by the study, means: memory T cell fraction. The nucleotide sequence is given as TGCGCCAGCAGCCTGGGACAGGGAGAACAGCCCCAGCATTTT. It translates to CASSLGQGEQPQHF.